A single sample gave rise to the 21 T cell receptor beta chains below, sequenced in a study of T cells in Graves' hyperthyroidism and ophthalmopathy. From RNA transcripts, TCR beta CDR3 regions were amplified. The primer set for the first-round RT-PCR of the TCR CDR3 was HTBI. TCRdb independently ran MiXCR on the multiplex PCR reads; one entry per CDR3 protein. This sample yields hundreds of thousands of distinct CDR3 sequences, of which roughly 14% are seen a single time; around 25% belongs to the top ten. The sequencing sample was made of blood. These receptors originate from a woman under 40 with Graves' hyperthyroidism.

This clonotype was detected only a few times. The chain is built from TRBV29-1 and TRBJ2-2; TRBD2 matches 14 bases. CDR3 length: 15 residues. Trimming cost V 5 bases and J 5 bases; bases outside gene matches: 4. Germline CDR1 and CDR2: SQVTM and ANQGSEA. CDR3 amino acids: CSVSGTSGRTGELFF. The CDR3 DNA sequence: TGCAGCGTTTCCGGGACTAGCGGGAGAACCGGGGAGCTGTTTTTT.

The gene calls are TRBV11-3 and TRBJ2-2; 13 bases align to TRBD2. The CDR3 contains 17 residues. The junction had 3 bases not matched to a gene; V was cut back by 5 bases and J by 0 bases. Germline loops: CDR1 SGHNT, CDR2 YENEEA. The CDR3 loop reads CASSATSGRTNTGELFF. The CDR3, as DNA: TGTGCCAGCAGCGCGACTAGCGGGAGGACGAACACCGGGGAGCTGTTTTTT.

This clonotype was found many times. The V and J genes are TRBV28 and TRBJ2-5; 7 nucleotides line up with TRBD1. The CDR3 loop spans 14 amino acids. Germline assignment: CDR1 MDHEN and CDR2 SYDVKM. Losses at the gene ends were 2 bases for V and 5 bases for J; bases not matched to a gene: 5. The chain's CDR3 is CASSLRGGRETQYF. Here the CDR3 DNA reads TGTGCCAGCAGTTTAAGAGGGGGCAGGGAGACCCAGTACTTC.

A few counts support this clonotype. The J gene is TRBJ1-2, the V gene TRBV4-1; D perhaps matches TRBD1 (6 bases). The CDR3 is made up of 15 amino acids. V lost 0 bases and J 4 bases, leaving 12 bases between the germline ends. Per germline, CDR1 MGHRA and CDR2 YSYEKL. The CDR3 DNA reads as TGCGCCAGCAGCCAAGAATCCGACAGGCCCTATGGCTACACCTTC. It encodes CASSQESDRPYGYTF.

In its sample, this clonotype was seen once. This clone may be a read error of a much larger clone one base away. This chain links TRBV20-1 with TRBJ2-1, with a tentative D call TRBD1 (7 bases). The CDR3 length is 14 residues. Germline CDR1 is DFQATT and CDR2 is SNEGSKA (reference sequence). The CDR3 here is CSARETGRYNEQIF. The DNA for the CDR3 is TGCAGTGCTAGGGAGACAGGGAGGTACAATGAGCAGATCTTC.

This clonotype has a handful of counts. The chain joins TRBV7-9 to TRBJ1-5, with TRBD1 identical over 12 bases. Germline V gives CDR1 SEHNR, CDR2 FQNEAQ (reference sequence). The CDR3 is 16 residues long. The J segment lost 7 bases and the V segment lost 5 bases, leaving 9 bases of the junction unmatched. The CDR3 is CASSPGDRGLGQPQHF. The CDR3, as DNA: TGTGCCAGCAGCCCCGGGGACAGGGGGCTTGGACAGCCCCAGCATTTT.

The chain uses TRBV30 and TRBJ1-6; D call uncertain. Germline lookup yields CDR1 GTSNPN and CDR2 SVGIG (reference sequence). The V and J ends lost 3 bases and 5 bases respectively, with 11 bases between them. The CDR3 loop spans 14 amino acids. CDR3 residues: CAWRRTGDNSPLHF. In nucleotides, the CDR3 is TGTGCCTGGAGGCGGACCGGAGATAATTCACCCCTCCACTTT.

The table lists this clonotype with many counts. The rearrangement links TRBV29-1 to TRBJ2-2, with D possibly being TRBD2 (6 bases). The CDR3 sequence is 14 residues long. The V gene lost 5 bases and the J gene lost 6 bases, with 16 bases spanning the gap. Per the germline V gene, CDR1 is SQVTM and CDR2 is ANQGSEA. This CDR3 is CSVRIGGDPGELFF. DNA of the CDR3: TGCAGCGTTAGGATCGGGGGTGACCCCGGGGAGCTGTTTTTT.

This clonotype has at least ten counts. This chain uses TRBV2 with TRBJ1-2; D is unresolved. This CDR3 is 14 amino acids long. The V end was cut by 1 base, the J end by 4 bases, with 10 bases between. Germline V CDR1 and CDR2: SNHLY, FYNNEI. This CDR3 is CASSEGGWSYGYTF. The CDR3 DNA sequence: TGTGCCAGCAGTGAAGGTGGCTGGAGCTATGGCTACACCTTC.

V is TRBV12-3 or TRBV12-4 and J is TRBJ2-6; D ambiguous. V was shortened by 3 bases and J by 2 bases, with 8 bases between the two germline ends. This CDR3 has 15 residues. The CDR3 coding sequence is TGTGCCAGCAGTTTGGGCAACCCTGGGGCCAACGTCCTGACTTTC. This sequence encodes CASSLGNPGANVLTF.

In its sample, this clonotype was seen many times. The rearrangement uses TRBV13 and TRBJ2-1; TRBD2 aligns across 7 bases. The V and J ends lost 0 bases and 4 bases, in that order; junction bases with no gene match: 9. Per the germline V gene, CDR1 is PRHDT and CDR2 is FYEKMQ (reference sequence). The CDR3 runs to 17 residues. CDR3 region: CASSLGRTGAGYNEQFF. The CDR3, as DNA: TGTGCCAGCAGCTTAGGCCGTACGGGAGCGGGGTACAATGAGCAGTTCTTC.

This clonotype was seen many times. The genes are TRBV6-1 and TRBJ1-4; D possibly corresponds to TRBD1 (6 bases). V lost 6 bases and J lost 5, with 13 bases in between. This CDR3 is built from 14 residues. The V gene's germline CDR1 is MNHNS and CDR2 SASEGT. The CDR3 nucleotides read TGTGCCAGCAGGGGGGGGACACTCAATGAAAAACTGTTTTTT. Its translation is CASRGGTLNEKLFF.

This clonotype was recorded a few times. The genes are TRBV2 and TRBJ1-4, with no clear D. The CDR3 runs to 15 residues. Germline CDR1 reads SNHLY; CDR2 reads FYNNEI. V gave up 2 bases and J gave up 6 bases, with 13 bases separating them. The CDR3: CASSESPLEYEKLFF. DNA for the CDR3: TGTGCCAGCAGTGAATCCCCACTGGAGTATGAAAAACTGTTTTTT.

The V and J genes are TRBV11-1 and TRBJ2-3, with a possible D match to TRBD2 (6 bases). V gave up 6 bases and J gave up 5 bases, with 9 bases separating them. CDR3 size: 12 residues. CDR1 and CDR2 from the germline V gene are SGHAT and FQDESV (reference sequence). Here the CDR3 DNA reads TGTGCCAGCAGTGCGGGGAAAGATACGCAGTATTTT. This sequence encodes CASSAGKDTQYF.

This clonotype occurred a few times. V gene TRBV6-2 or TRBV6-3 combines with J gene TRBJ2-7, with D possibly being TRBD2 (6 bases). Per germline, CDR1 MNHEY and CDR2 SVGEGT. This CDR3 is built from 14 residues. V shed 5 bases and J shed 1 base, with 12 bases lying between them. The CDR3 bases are TGTGCCAGCAGTGCCCCCCGGGAGTCCTACGAGCAGTACTTC. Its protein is CASSAPRESYEQYF.

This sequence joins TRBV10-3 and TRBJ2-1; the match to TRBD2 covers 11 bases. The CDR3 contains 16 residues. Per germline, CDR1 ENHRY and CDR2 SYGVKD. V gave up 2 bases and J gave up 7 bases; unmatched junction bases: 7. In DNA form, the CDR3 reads TGTGCCATCAGTGAGGTACTAGCGGGAGCGGATAATGAGCAGTTCTTC. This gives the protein CAISEVLAGADNEQFF.

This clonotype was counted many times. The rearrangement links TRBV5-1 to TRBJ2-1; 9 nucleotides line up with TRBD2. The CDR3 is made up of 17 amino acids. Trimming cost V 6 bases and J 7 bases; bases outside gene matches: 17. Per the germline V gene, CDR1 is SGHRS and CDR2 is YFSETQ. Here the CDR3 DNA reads TGCGCCAGCACCTCATCCCCGCTTAGCGGGAGTCGAAATGAGCAGTTCTTC. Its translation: CASTSSPLSGSRNEQFF. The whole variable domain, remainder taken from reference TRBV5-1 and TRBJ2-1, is KAGVTQTPRYLIKTRGQQVTLSCSPISGHRSVSWYQQTPGQGLQFLFEYFSETQRNKGNFPGRFSGRQFSNSRSEMNVSTLELGDSALYLCASTSSPLSGSRNEQFFGPGTRLTVL.

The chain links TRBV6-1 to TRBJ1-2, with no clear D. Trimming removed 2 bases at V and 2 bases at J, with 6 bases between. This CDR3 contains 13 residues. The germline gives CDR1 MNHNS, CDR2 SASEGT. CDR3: CASSERGNYGYTF. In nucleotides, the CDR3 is TGTGCCAGCAGTGAAAGAGGAAACTATGGCTACACCTTC.

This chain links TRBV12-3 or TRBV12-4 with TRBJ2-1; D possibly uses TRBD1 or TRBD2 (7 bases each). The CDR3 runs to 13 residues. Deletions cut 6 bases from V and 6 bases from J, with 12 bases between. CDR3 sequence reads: CASSPRGGNEQFF. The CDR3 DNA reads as TGTGCCAGCAGCCCCAGGGGGGGCAATGAGCAGTTCTTC.

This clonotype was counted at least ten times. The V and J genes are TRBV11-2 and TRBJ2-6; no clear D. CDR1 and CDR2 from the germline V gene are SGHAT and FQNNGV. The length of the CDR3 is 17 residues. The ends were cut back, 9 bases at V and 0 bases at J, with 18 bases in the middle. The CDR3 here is CASQFFGRNSGANVLTF. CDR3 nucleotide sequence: TGTGCCAGTCAGTTCTTTGGACGGAACTCTGGGGCCAACGTCCTGACTTTC.

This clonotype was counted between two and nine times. CDR3 sequence (DNA): TGTGCCAGCAGCCAGCCTCGAGCGGGAGTGGTAAATGAGCAGTTCTTC. As protein: CASSQPRAGVVNEQFF. The rearrangement uses TRBV4-2 and TRBJ2-1; TRBD2 matches 8 bases. The V segment lost 3 bases and the J segment 7 bases; nucleotides outside the gene matches: 11. CDR1 LGHNA and CDR2 YNFKEQ come from the germline V gene. The CDR3 runs 16 residues.